This T cell receptor beta chain was retrieved from a study of blood T cell repertoires in COVID-19. Generated by immunoSEQ multiplex PCR, the TCRdb table keeps only in-frame clones and is missing some. The sample contains 80,000 to 100,000 clones, roughly 84% of which appear only once. Looked up from germline, CDR1 is MNHEY and CDR2 is SVGAGI. This CDR3 region has 15 residues. The V and J ends lost 8 bases and 5 bases respectively, with 21 bases between them. Sequenced sample: peripheral blood. The chain is built from TRBV6-5 and TRBJ1-2; D is possibly TRBD1 (6 bases). The TCR comes from a woman in her fifties or sixties in a cohort sampled during active or convalescent COVID-19. CDR3 DNA sequence: TGTGCCAGCGGTTTATGGGAGGGGGAGGATTATGGCTACACCTTC. Residues: CASGLWEGEDYGYTF.